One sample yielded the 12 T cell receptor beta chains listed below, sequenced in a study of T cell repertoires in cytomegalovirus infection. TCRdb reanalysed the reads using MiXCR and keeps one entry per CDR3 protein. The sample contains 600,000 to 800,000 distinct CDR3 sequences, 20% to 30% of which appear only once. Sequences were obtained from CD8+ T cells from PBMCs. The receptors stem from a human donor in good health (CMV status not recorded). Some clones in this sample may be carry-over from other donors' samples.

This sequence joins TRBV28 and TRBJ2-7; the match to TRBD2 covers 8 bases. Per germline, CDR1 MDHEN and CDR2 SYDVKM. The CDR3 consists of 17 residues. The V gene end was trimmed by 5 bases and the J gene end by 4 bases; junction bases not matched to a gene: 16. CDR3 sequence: CASSTHQVGGASYEQYV. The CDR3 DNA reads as TGTGCCAGCAGTACTCATCAGGTCGGGGGGGCCTCATACGAGCAGTACGTC.

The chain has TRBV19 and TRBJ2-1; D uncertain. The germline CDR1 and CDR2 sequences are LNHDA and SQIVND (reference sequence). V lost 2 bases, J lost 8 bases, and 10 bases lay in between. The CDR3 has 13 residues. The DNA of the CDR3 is TGTGCCAGTAGTATAATAGGCGGCGATGAGCAGTTCTTC. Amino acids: CASSIIGGDEQFF.

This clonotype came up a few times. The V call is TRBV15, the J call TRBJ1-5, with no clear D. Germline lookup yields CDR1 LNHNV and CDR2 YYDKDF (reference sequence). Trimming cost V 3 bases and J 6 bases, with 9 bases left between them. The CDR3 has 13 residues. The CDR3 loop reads CATSSPLPQPQHF. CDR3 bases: TGTGCCACCAGCAGCCCCCTACCTCAGCCCCAGCATTTT.

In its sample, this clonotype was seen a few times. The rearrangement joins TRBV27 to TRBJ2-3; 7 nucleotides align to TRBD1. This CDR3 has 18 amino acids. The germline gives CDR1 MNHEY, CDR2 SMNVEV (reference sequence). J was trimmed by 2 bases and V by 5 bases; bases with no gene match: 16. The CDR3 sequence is CASSLKSGQSTFTDTQYF. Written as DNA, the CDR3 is TGTGCCAGCAGTCTCAAATCGGGACAGAGTACGTTCACAGATACGCAGTATTTT.

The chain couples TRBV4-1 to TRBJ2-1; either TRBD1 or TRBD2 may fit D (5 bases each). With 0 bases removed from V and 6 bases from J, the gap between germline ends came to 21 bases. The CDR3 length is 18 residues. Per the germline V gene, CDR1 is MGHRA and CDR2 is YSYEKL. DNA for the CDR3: TGCGCCAGCAGCCAAGAGGGCCCCGGGACCGCCATATCCAATGAGCAGTTCTTC. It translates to CASSQEGPGTAISNEQFF.

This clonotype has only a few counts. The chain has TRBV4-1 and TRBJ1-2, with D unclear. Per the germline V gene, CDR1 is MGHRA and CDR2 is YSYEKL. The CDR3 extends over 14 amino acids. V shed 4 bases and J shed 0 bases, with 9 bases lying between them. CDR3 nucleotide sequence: TGCGCCAGCAGCCCTCCGCTAACTAACTATGGCTACACCTTC. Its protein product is CASSPPLTNYGYTF.

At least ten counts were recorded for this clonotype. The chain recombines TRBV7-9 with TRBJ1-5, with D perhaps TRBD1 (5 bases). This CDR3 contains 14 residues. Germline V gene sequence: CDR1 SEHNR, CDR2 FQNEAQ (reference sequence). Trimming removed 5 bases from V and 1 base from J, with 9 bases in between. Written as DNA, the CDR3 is TGTGCCAGCAGCCCGACAGTCAGCAATCAGCCCCAGCATTTT. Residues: CASSPTVSNQPQHF.

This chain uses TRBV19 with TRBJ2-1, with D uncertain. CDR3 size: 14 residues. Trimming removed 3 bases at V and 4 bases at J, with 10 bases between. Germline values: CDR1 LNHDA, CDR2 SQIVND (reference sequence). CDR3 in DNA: TGTGCCAGTAGTATGTCTCTAAAATACAATGAGCAGTTCTTC. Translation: CASSMSLKYNEQFF.

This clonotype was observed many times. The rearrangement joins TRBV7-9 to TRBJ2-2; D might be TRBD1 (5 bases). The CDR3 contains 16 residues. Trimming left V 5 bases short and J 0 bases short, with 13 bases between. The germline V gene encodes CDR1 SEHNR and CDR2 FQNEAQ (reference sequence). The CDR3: CASSPPPRANTGELFF. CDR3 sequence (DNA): TGTGCCAGCAGCCCCCCGCCCAGGGCGAACACCGGGGAGCTGTTTTTT.

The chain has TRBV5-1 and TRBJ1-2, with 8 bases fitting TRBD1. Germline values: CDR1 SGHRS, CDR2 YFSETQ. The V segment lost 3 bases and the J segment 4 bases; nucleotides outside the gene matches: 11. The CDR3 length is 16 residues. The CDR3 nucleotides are TGCGCCAGCAGCTCTTGGGCGACAGGGGTGGGCTATGGCTACACCTTC. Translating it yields CASSSWATGVGYGYTF.

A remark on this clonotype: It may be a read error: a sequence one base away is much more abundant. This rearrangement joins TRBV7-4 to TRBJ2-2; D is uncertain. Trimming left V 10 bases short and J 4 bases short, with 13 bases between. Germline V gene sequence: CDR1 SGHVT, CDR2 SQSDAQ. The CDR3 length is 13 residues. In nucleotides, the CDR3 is TGTGCCACCGTTCGTGACTCCACCGGGGAGCTGTTTTTT. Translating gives CATVRDSTGELFF. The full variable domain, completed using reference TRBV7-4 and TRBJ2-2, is GAGVSQSPRYKVAKRGRDVALRCDSISGHVTLYWYRQTLGQGSEVLTYSQSDAQRDKSGRPSGRFSAERPERSVSTLKIQRTEQGDSAVYLCATVRDSTGELFFGEGSRLTVL.

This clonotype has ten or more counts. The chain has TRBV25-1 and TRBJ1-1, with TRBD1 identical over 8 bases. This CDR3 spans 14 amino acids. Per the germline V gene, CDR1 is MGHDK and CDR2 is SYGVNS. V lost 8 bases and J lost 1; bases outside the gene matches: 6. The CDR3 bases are TGTGCCAGCCTAGGCGACAGGGGGAACACTGAAGCTTTCTTT. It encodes CASLGDRGNTEAFF.